This T cell receptor beta chain was recorded in a study of blood T cell repertoires in COVID-19. Overall study: The samples span acute and convalescent COVID-19 from the United States, Italy and Spain. Nucleic acid was either cDNA or gDNA, and it came from T cells, B-cell-depleted T cells, or PBMCs.

Methods used by the authors: Amplified reference gene primers provided the basis for estimating nucleated cell counts. Clones were read by immunoSEQ multiplex PCR, and TCRdb kept only the in-frame ones, dropping some. V, J and clone size reflect that table, while D and trimming were determined from the DNA. The sample consists of approximately 170,000 clones, approximately 87% of them appearing once. The length of the CDR3 is 12 residues. The germline V gene encodes CDR1 LNHDA and CDR2 SQIVND (reference sequence). V lost 5 bases, J lost 8 bases, and 10 bases lay in between. The sequenced sample was peripheral blood. The V call is TRBV19, the J call TRBJ1-5, with a weak D call TRBD1 (5 bases). The receptor's source is a man aged 18-30 years with active or convalescent COVID-19. DNA for the CDR3: TGTGCCAGTAGTTATCAGGGTAAGCCCCAGCATTTT. The encoded protein is CASSYQGKPQHF.